This passage covers 17 T cell receptor beta chains from one sample sequenced in a study of shared clonotypes between healthy human individuals. The repertoire was sequenced with immunoSEQ multiplex PCR; TCRdb's copy has only in-frame clones and lacks some. This table has over a million clones, around 97% appearing once. The source material was naive CD4+ T cells sorted from blood. Subset specified: CD45RA+ positively selected. These receptors originate from a young man in good health.

The CDR3 DNA reads as TGCGCCAGCAGCTTGGGGATTGCGGGGTTGGCCACTGAAGCTTTCTTT. It is translated as CASSLGIAGLATEAFF. The rearrangement uses TRBV5-1 and TRBJ1-1; D is undetermined. Trimming took 0 bases from V and 4 from J, leaving 16 bases between them. This CDR3 is built from 16 residues. The germline V gene has CDR1 SGHRS and CDR2 YFSETQ.

This clone was seen once. The chain couples TRBV6-5 to TRBJ2-2; D remains unclear. Per germline, CDR1 MNHEY and CDR2 SVGAGI. CDR3 length equals 14 residues. V dropped 7 bases and J dropped 3 bases, with 12 bases sitting between them. CDR3 residues: CASTDGGHTGELFF. The DNA of the CDR3 is TGTGCCAGCACCGACGGTGGGCACACCGGGGAGCTGTTTTTT.

The chain is built from TRBV27 and TRBJ2-3; TRBD2 matches 12 bases. Germline V gene sequence: CDR1 MNHEY, CDR2 SMNVEV (reference sequence). Trimming cost V 3 bases and J 0 bases; bases outside gene matches: 13. The CDR3 is 20 amino acids. DNA of the CDR3: TGTGCCAGCAGTTTGGGACTAGCGGGTAACATTAGAACTAGCACAGATACGCAGTATTTT. Its protein product is CASSLGLAGNIRTSTDTQYF.

This chain connects TRBV7-9 to TRBJ2-6, with 12 bases lining up with TRBD1. With 9 bases clipped from V and 3 bases from J, the junction kept 9 bases outside the gene matches. The CDR3 is made up of 17 amino acids. Germline V gives CDR1 SEHNR, CDR2 FQNEAQ (reference sequence). The CDR3 DNA sequence: TGTGCCAGTACGCGGGACAGGGGGCCAGGTGGGGCCAACGTCCTGACTTTC. Protein product: CASTRDRGPGGANVLTF.

The gene calls are TRBV10-2 and TRBJ2-7, with TRBD1 matching over 9 bases. The V gene's germline CDR1 is WSHSY and CDR2 SAAADI. V gave up 6 bases and J gave up 3 bases; unmatched junction bases: 15. CDR3 length: 17 residues. This chain's CDR3 is CASRASQIGTGIYEQYF. The CDR3 DNA sequence: TGCGCCAGCAGAGCTTCCCAAATTGGGACAGGGATCTACGAGCAGTACTTC.

The chain uses TRBV5-1 and TRBJ2-3, with D possibly called TRBD1 or TRBD2 (5 bases each). The CDR3 length is 14 residues. The germline V and J ends were trimmed by 4 bases and 3 bases, with 12 bases remaining between them. Germline V gene data show CDR1 as SGHRS and CDR2 as YFSETQ. The CDR3 here is CASSLMGVTDTQYF. CDR3 nucleotide sequence: TGCGCCAGCAGCCTTATGGGGGTGACAGATACGCAGTATTTT.

The genes are TRBV11-2 and TRBJ2-7; D is unclear. This CDR3 contains 12 residues. Trimming pared 5 bases from V and 3 bases from J, leaving 8 bases between. Germline CDR1 and CDR2: SGHAT and FQNNGV. The CDR3 here is CASSPGRYEQYF. Here the CDR3 DNA reads TGTGCCAGCAGCCCCGGACGCTACGAGCAGTACTTC.

This chain connects TRBV29-1 to TRBJ2-2; D remains ambiguous. This CDR3 has 11 amino acids. With 2 bases removed from V and 4 bases from J, the gap between germline ends came to 2 bases. Germline CDR1 reads SQVTM; CDR2 reads ANQGSEA. CDR3 residues: CSVESTGELFF. The CDR3 nucleotides read TGCAGCGTTGAAAGCACCGGGGAGCTGTTTTTT.

This chain links TRBV9 with TRBJ2-1; 9 nucleotides match TRBD2. The ends lost 0 bases at V and 0 bases at J; junction bases unmatched: 10. The length of the CDR3 is 19 residues. Per germline, CDR1 SGDLS and CDR2 YYNGEE. CDR3 DNA sequence: TGTGCCAGCAGCGTAGAGGATGCTAGCGGGATCAGCTCCTACAATGAGCAGTTCTTC. Encoded protein: CASSVEDASGISSYNEQFF.

The chain is built from TRBV6-1 and TRBJ2-7; TRBD1 agrees at 7 bases. The CDR3 is 13 amino acids. Germline CDR1 MNHNS, CDR2 SASEGT. The junction had 5 bases not matched to a gene; V was cut back by 7 bases and J by 2 bases. Here the CDR3 reads CASKHTGAYEQYF. CDR3 in DNA: TGTGCCAGCAAGCATACAGGGGCCTACGAGCAGTACTTC.

This rearrangement joins TRBV19 to TRBJ1-2; D remains unclear. The CDR3 runs to 13 residues. The V end lost 5 bases, the J end lost 4 bases, and 11 bases lay between the germline ends. Germline loops: CDR1 LNHDA, CDR2 SQIVND (reference sequence). CDR3 nucleotides: TGTGCCAGTAGTTCAGGAGATTCCTATGGCTACACCTTC. Translation gives CASSSGDSYGYTF.

The rearrangement links TRBV19 to TRBJ2-7, with 7 nucleotides matching TRBD2. Germline loops: CDR1 LNHDA, CDR2 SQIVND (reference sequence). The CDR3 is made up of 14 amino acids. V was clipped by 5 bases and J by 2 bases; unmatched bases: 6. The DNA for the CDR3 is TGTGCCAGTAGTGGAAGGACTAGGGCCTACGAGCAGTACTTC. Protein: CASSGRTRAYEQYF.

This clone was observed a few times. V gene TRBV29-1 combines with J gene TRBJ2-5; D possibly corresponds to TRBD2 (6 bases). This CDR3 region has 12 residues. V lost 4 bases and J lost 2, with 8 bases in between. Germline V gives CDR1 SQVTM, CDR2 ANQGSEA. The CDR3 nucleotides are TGCAGCGTTGTTAGCGGACAAGAGACCCAGTACTTC. It yields the protein CSVVSGQETQYF.

The rearrangement uses TRBV5-1 and TRBJ2-7; tentatively, D is TRBD2 (7 bases). V was trimmed by 1 base and J by 6 bases, leaving 14 bases between them. Looked up from germline, CDR1 is SGHRS and CDR2 is YFSETQ. The CDR3 has 14 amino acids. CDR3 sequence: CASSLRGASAEQYF. The CDR3 nucleotides read TGCGCCAGCAGCTTGCGGGGGGCCTCTGCCGAGCAGTACTTC.

A word on this clone: Other DNA sequences in this sample translate to the same CDR3. V gene TRBV20-1 combines with J gene TRBJ2-1; no definite D call. CDR3 length: 10 amino acids. CDR1 is DFQATT and CDR2 is SNEGSKA in the germline V gene (reference sequence). Trimming removed 3 bases at V and 10 bases at J, with 7 bases between. The CDR3 loop is CSASRAEQFF. The CDR3 DNA follows: TGCAGTGCTAGCAGAGCAGAGCAGTTCTTC.

The chain recombines TRBV5-6 with TRBJ1-5; tentative D call: TRBD1 (6 bases). Germline V CDR1 and CDR2: SGHDT, YYEEEE. Trimming left V 0 bases short and J 6 bases short, with 13 bases between. The length of the CDR3 is 15 residues. This CDR3 is CASSLDGRGSQPQHF. CDR3 DNA sequence: TGTGCCAGCAGCTTGGACGGAAGGGGGTCTCAGCCCCAGCATTTT.

This chain links TRBV29-1 with TRBJ2-3; TRBD2 matches 7 bases. J lost 2 bases, V lost 4 bases, and 12 bases had no gene match. There are 16 residues in the CDR3. Germline assignment: CDR1 SQVTM and CDR2 ANQGSEA. This CDR3 reads CSVAQVWREPTDTQYF. In DNA, the CDR3 is TGCAGCGTTGCCCAGGTGTGGCGGGAGCCCACAGATACGCAGTATTTT.